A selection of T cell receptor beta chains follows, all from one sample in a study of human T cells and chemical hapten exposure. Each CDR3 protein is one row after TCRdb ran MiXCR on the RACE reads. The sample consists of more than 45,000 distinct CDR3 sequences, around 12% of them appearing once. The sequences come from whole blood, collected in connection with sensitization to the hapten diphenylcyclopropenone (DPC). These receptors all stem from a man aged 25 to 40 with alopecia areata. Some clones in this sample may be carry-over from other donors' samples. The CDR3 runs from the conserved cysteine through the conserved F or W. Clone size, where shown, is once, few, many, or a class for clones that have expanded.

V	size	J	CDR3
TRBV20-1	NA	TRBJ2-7	CSADDRSSYEQYF
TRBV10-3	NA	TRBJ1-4	CAISEDPRWEKLFF
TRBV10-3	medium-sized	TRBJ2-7	CAISSRDGGGDHEQYF
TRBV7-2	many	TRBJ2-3	CASSLVRTGSADTQYF
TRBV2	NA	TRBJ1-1	CASSARRDSAFF
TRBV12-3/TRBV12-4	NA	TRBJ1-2	CASSRGGGYGYTF
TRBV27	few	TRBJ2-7	CASSFGAAYEQYF
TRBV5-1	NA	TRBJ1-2	CASSRGDYGYTF
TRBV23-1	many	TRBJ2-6	CASSHSVTVLSGANVLTF
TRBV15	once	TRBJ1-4	CATSRDRVEKLFF
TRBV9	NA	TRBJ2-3	CASSVSPRVDTQYF
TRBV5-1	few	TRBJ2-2	CASSPGQGYTGELFF
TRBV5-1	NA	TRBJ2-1	CASSLHREEQFF
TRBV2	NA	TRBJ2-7	CASNSGPVYEQYF
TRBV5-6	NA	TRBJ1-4	CASSLSQGAREKLFF
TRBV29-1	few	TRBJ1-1	CSVEKGSEAFF
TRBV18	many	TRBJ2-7	CASSPASGGYYEQYF
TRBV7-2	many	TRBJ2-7	CASSPAGGPLYEQYF
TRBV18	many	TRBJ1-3	CASSQTSVSGNTIYF
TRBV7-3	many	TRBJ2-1	CASSLLAYNEQFF
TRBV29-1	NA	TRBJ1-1	CSAYQGGFAEAFF
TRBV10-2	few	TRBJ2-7	CASSESIQGQYF
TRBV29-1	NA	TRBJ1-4	CSVATGGNEKLFF
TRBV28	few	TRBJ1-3	CASKPHRGTVSGNTIYF
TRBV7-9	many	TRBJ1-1	CASSLNAGKEEAFF
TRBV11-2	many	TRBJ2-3	CASSYSGMPDTQYF
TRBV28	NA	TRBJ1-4	CASSPHEEVNEKLFF
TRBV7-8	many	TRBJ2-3	CASNGGIEISLLGTDTQYF
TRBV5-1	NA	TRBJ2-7	CASSLAVMDEQYF
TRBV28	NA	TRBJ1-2	CASSSVTLGRSSINYGYTF
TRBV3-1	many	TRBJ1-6	CASSQARTDNSPLHF
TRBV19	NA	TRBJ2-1	CASSIGRRVNEQFF
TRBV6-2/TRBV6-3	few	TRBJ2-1	CASSYRGQVDEQFF
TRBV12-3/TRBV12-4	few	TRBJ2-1	CASSLQDPSYNEQFF
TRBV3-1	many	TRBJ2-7	CASSRVYEQYF
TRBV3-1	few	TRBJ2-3	CASSHSSGGTDTQYF
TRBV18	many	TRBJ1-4	CASSGVTGDNEKLFF
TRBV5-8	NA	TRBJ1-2	CASSLAGDYGYTF
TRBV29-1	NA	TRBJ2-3	CSKIFSKTQYF
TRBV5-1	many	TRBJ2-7	CASSLGRSRQGWYEQYF
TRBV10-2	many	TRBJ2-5	CASTAGGETQYF
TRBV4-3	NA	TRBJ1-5	CASSQGSGIDQPQHF
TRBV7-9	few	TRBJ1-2	CASSLRSLESSSGYTF
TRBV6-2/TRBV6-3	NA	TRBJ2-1	CASSYGAGRQGFF
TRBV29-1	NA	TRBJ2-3	CSVEAGAGTDTQYF
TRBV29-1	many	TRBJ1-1	CSENGVDTEAFF
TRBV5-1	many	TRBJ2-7	CASSLDARSSYEQYF
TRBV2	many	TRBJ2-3	CASGRGGTDTQYF
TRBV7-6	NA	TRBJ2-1	CASSAGSEQFF
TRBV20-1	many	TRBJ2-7	CSARFRKAVYEQYF